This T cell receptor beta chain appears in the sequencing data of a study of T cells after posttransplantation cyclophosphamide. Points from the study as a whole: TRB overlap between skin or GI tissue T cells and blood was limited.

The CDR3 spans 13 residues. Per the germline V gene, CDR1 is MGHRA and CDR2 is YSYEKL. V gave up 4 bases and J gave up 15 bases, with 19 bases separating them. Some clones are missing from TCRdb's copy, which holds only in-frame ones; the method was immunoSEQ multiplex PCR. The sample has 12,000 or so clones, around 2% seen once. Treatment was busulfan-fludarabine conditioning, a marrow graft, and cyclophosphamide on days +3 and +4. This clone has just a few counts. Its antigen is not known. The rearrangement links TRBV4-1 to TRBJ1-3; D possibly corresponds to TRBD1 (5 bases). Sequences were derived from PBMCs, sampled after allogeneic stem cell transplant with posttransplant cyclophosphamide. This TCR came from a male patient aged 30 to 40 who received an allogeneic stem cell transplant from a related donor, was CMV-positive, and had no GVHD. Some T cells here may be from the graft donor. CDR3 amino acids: CASSPGSGGTPYF. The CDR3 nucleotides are TGCGCCAGCAGCCCAGGGTCGGGGGGAACACCATATTTT.